This T cell receptor beta chain was retrieved from a study of CD8 T cells in ankylosing spondylitis. Of note for this clonotype: The antigen is unknown. Sequence at one end of the junction differs from germline and may be a read error.

The authors made TCR beta libraries by quantitative 5'-RACE with molecular barcodes. In TCRdb, the 5' RACE reads were re-called with MiXCR into one record per CDR3 protein. The data contain over 600,000 distinct CDR3 sequences, about 20% of them singletons. The CDR3 sequence is 12 residues long. Germline assignment: CDR1 SGDLS and CDR2 YYNGEE. General study findings and limits: Apparently characteristic of ankylosing spondylitis blood was a TCR beta motif (about eight highly homologous variants). A CD8+ phenotype characterized the disease-linked clones, which were relatively rare in peripheral blood. Several of the motif variants were reported before in synovial fluid and blood from reactive arthritis. Reportedly, matched ankylosing spondylitis synovial fluid was significantly enriched for disease-linked clones.

The clonotype comes from a male donor with ankylosing spondylitis. Sequencing was done on a sample of blood, either unsorted or a sorted T cell fraction (not recorded which). The chain has TRBV9 and TRBJ1-2; D is possibly TRBD1 (6 bases). This CDR3 reads CASNTMSGEIYF. CDR3 nucleotide sequence: TGTGCCAGCAATACAATGTCAGGGGAAATTTACTTC.